A single sample is the source of the 4 T cell receptor beta chains below, sequenced in a study of breast tumors, draining lymph nodes, adjacent tissues. The lymph nodes were axillary draining lymph nodes from breast cancer patients. From the multiplex PCR reads, TCRdb called clonotypes with MiXCR, one entry per CDR3 protein. This sample has about 130,000 distinct CDR3 sequences, with less than 25% found just once. Sequencing was performed on axillary lymph node tissue. These receptor sequences come from a female donor with breast cancer. Some clones in this sample may be carry-over from other donors' samples.

This clonotype has ten or more counts. This rearrangement joins TRBV6-5 to TRBJ2-1; 9 bases are shared with TRBD2. There are 15 residues in the CDR3. J was trimmed by 9 bases and V by 1 base; bases with no gene match: 7. CDR1 and CDR2 from the germline V gene are MNHEY and SVGAGI. CDR3 coding DNA: TGTGCCAGCAGTTACTATAGCGGGGGAACGGGTGAGCAGTTCTTC. It encodes CASSYYSGGTGEQFF.

This clonotype was picked up a small number of times. This chain links TRBV9 with TRBJ1-4; D is unresolved. There are 17 residues in the CDR3. Trimming took 3 bases from V and 0 from J, leaving 15 bases between them. The V gene's germline CDR1 is SGDLS and CDR2 YYNGEE. The CDR3 here is CASSEAYGSATNEKLFF. CDR3 in DNA: TGTGCCAGCAGCGAGGCCTACGGGAGCGCAACTAATGAAAAACTGTTTTTT.

This clonotype has a count of ten or more. This chain connects TRBV30 to TRBJ2-7, with TRBD2 matching over 11 bases. V lost 2 bases and J lost 0; bases outside the gene matches: 9. This CDR3 comprises 17 residues. Germline V gene lookup returns CDR1 GTSNPN and CDR2 SVGIG (reference sequence). The CDR3 loop is CAWSFPGLADNSYEQYF. CDR3 nucleotide sequence: TGTGCCTGGAGTTTTCCGGGACTAGCGGATAACTCCTACGAGCAGTACTTC.

Concerning this clonotype: A much larger clonotype is one base distant, so this may be a read error. The chain combines TRBV18 with TRBJ1-4; D is unclear. V dropped 2 bases and J dropped 6 bases, with 7 bases sitting between them. The CDR3 contains 13 residues. The germline V gene encodes CDR1 KGHSH and CDR2 LQKENI. The chain's CDR3 is CASSPSRDEKLFF. The CDR3 DNA reads as TGTGCCAGCTCACCATCAAGGGATGAAAAACTGTTTTTT.